This T cell receptor (beta chain) is drawn from a study of T cells in Graves' hyperthyroidism and ophthalmopathy. The CDR3 is 16 residues long. The germline gives CDR1 MNHEY, CDR2 SVGEGT. Losses at the gene ends were 5 bases for V and 5 bases for J; bases not matched to a gene: 8. Inclusion characteristics of ophthalmopathy patients comprised a Clinical Activity Score of at least 3, a NOSPECS grade of at least 4, and duration under 3 months. It was RNA transcripts that yielded the amplified TCR beta CDR3 regions. The HTBI set primed first-round TCR CDR3 RT-PCR. One entry per CDR3 protein, called by TCRdb with MiXCR from the multiplex PCR reads. The sample has 250,000 to 300,000 distinct CDR3 sequences; roughly a fifth are singletons.

The clonotype was recovered from a man in his forties or fifties with Graves' ophthalmopathy. V and J are TRBV6-2 or TRBV6-3 and TRBJ2-5; TRBD2 aligns across 13 bases. The specimen was blood. The CDR3: CASSKGLAGVRETQYF. The CDR3, as DNA: TGTGCCAGCAGTAAAGGACTAGCGGGAGTTAGGGAGACCCAGTACTTC.